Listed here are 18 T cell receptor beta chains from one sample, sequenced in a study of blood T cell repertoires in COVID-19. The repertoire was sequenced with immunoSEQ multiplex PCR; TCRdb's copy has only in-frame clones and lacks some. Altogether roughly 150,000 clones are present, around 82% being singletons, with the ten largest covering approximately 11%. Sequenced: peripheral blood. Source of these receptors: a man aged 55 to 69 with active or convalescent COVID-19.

CDR3 sequence: CASSWMTANTEAFF. The CDR3 bases are TGTGCCAGCAGCTGGATGACAGCTAACACTGAAGCTTTCTTT. The chain combines TRBV7-9 with TRBJ1-1, with a possible D match to TRBD1 (5 bases). V was cut by 4 bases and J by 2 bases, with 11 bases left in between. The germline V gene encodes CDR1 SEHNR and CDR2 FQNEAQ (reference sequence). The CDR3 extends over 14 amino acids.

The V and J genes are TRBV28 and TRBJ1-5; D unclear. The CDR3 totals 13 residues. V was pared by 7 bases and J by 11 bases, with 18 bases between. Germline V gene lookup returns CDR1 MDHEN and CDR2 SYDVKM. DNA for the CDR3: TGTGCCAGCACCTTCCTCGGAGGATTGTCCCAGCATTTT. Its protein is CASTFLGGLSQHF.

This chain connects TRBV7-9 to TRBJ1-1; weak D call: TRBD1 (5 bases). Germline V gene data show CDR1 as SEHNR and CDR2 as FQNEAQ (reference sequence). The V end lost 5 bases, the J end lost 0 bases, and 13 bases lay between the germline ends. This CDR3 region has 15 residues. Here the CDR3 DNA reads TGTGCCAGCAGCCCTGGGGCGGGAGTGAACACTGAAGCTTTCTTT. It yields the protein CASSPGAGVNTEAFF. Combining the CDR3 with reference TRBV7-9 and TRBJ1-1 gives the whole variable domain DTGVSQNPRHKITKRGQNVTFRCDPISEHNRLYWYRQTLGQGPEFLTYFQNEAQLEKSRLLSDRFSAERPKGSFSTLEIQRTEQGDSAMYLCASSPGAGVNTEAFFGQGTRLTVV.

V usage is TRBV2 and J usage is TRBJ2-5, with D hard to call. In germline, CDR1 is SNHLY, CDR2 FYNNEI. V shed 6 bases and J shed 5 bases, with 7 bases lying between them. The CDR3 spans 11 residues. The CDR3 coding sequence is TGTGCCAGCAGGGGCTCGGAGACCCAGTACTTC. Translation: CASRGSETQYF.

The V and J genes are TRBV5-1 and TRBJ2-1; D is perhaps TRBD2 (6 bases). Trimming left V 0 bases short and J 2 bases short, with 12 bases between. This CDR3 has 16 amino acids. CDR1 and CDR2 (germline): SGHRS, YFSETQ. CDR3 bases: TGCGCCAGCAGCTTGGATCACGGGAGCCCCTACAATGAGCAGTTCTTC. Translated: CASSLDHGSPYNEQFF.

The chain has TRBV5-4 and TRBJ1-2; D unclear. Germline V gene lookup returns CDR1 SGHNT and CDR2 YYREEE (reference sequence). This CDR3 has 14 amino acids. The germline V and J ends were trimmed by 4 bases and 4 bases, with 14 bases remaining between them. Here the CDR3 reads CASSPLEGSYGYTF. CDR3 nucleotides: TGTGCCAGCAGCCCTCTAGAGGGCAGCTATGGCTACACCTTC. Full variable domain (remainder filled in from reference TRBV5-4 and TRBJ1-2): ETGVTQSPTHLIKTRGQQVTLRCSSQSGHNTVSWYQQALGQGPQFIFQYYREEENGRGNFPPRFSGLQFPNYSSELNVNALELDDSALYLCASSPLEGSYGYTFGSGTRLTVV.

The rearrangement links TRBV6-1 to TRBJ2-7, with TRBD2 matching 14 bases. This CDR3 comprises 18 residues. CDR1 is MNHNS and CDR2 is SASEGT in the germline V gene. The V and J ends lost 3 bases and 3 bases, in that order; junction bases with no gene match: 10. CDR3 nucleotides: TGTGCCAGCAGTGACGGACTAGCGGGGGGCGGAAATCTCTACGAGCAGTACTTC. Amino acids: CASSDGLAGGGNLYEQYF.

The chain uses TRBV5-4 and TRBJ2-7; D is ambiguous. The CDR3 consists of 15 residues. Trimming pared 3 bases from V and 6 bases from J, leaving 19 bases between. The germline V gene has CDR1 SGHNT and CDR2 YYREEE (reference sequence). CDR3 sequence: CASSSSGSLIGEQYF. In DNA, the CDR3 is TGTGCCAGCAGCTCAAGTGGTAGTCTAATTGGCGAGCAGTACTTC.

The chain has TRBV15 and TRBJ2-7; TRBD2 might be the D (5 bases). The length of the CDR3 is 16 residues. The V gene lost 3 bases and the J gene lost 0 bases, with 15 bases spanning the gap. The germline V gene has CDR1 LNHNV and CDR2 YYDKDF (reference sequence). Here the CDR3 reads CATSRDLIGSSYEQYF. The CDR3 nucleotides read TGTGCCACCAGCAGGGATCTCATTGGGAGCTCCTACGAGCAGTACTTC.

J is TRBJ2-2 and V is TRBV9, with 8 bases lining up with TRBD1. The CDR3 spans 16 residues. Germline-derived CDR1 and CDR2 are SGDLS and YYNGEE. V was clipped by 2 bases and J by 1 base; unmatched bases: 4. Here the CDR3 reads CASSVGTGLNTGELFF. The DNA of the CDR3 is TGTGCCAGCAGCGTGGGGACAGGCTTGAACACCGGGGAGCTGTTTTTT. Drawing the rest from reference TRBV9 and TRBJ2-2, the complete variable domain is DSGVTQTPKHLITATGQRVTLRCSPRSGDLSVYWYQQSLDQGLQFLIQYYNGEERAKGNILERFSAQQFPDLHSELNLSSLELGDSALYFCASSVGTGLNTGELFFGEGSRLTVL.

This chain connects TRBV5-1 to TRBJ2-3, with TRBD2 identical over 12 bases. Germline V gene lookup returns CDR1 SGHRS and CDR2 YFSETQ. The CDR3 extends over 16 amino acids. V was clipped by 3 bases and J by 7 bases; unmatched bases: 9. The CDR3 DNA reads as TGCGCCAGCAGCTCGGCGGCTAGCGGGAGGGCAAATACGCAGTATTTT. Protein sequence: CASSSAASGRANTQYF.

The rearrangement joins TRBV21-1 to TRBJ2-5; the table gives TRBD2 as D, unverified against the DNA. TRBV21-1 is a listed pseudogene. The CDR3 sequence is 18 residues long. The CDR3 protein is CASSKEAGRGGLRETQYF. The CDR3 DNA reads TGTGCCAGCAGCAAAGAGGCTGGGCGGGGGGGCTTGCGAGAGACCCAGTACTTC.

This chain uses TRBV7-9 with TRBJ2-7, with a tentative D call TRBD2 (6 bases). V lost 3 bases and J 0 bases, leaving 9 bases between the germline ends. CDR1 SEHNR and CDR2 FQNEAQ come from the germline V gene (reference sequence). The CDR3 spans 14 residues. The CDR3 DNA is TGTGCCAGCAGCTTCGGGGGTACCTCCTACGAGCAGTACTTC. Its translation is CASSFGGTSYEQYF.

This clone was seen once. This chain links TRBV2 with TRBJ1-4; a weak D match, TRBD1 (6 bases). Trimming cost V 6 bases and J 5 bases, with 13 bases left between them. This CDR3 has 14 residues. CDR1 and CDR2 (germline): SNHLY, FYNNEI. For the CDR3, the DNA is TGTGCCAGCAGGCGGGGGGCCTTCAATGAAAAACTGTTTTTT. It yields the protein CASRRGAFNEKLFF.

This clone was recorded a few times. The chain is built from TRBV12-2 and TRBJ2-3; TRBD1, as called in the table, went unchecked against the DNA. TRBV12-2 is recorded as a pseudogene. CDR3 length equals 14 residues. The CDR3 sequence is CASRSSRSGDTQYF. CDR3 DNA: TGTGCAAGTCGCTCCTCAAGATCAGGGGATACGCAGTATTTT.

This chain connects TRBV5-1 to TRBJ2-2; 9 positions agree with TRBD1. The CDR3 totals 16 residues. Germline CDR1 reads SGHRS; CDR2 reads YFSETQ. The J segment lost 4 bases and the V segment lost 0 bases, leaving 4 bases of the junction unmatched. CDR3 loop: CASSLGTGVSTGELFF. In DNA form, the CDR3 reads TGCGCCAGCAGCTTGGGGACAGGGGTTTCCACCGGGGAGCTGTTTTTT.

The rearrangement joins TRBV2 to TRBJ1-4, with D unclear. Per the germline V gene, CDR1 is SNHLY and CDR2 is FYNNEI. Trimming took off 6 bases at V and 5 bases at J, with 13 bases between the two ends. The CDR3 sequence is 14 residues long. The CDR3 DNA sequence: TGTGCCAGCAGGACGGGAACCGGCAATGAAAAACTGTTTTTT. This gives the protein CASRTGTGNEKLFF.

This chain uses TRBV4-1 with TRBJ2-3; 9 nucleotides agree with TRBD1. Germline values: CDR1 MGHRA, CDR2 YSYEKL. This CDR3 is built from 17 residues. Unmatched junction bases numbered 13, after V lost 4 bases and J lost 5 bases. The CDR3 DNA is TGCGCCAGCAGCCTCCAACACCCGGACAGGGGACAAGATACGCAGTATTTT. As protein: CASSLQHPDRGQDTQYF.